The sequence of this TCR beta chain was determined in a study of regulatory T cells in long-lasting Graves disease. The sample's time point: newly diagnosed GD, antithyroid drugs for less than 3 months. PBMCs provided the RNA from which the TCR library was made. Patients were from an endocrinology department in Xi'an, China. Per the germline V gene, CDR1 is LNHDA and CDR2 is SQIVND (reference sequence). V was pared by 10 bases and J by 0 bases, with 8 bases of the junction left unmatched. CDR3 size: 15 residues. Researchers made TCR beta libraries by using iRepertoire HTBI primers and running Arm-PCR on CDR3 regions. From the multiplex PCR reads, TCRdb called clonotypes with MiXCR, one entry per CDR3 protein. This table has 600,000 to 650,000 distinct CDR3 sequences, 15% to 20% appearing once. The sample also formed part of further work on T cells in Graves' hyperthyroidism and ophthalmopathy. That work contributes: Diagnosing involved the use of clinical symptoms, serum thyroxine and TRAb, thyroid ultrasound and orbital computed tomography.

This clonotype was sampled from a woman in her twenties or thirties with Graves disease. Sequenced here: peripheral blood mononuclear cells (PBMCs), sampled at new diagnosis, from a patient treated with antithyroid drugs. The chain links TRBV19 to TRBJ2-7, with 11 nucleotides matching TRBD2. The CDR3 DNA sequence: TGTGCCACGTCCGGGACTAGCGGTACCTCCTACGAGCAGTACTTC. Protein: CATSGTSGTSYEQYF.